This T cell receptor beta chain originates from a study of blood T cell repertoires in COVID-19. Study-level information: Sites across the United States, Italy and Spain contributed samples from acute and convalescent COVID-19. T cells, B-cell-depleted T cells, or PBMCs provided the cDNA or gDNA that served as material.

Authors' methods: Amplification with reference gene primers provided the estimates of nucleated cell counts. Using immunoSEQ multiplex PCR, the repertoire was profiled, and TCRdb retains in-frame clones only, with some absent. That table supplies the V and J calls and clone size; D and trimming were determined from the DNA. This sample carries more than 60,000 clones, 90% of them seen once, and the ten largest clones take roughly 7.2%. Trimming took 6 bases from V and 8 from J; bases not matched to a gene: 4. Germline V CDR1 and CDR2: SGHRS, YFSETQ. CDR3 length: 11 residues. The TCR comes from a human donor in a cohort sampled during active COVID-19. The chain combines TRBV5-1 with TRBJ1-1; 7 positions match TRBD1. What was sequenced was peripheral blood. CDR3 coding DNA: TGCGCCAGCAAAGGGGGCGGAGAAGCTTTCTTT. Amino acids: CASKGGGEAFF. The complete variable domain, with remaining parts taken from reference TRBV5-1 and TRBJ1-1, reads KAGVTQTPRYLIKTRGQQVTLSCSPISGHRSVSWYQQTPGQGLQFLFEYFSETQRNKGNFPGRFSGRQFSNSRSEMNVSTLELGDSALYLCASKGGGEAFFGQGTRLTVV.